This T cell receptor (beta chain) originates from a study of T cells in localized non-small cell lung cancer. The repertoire was sequenced with immunoSEQ multiplex PCR; TCRdb's copy has only in-frame clones and lacks some. Of 25,000 to 40,000 clones detected, 78% appear once; the ten largest clones hold 33%. Of note for this clone: Its antigen is as yet unknown.

This CDR3 has 13 amino acids. Deletions cut 0 bases from V and 4 bases from J, with 10 bases between. Germline V CDR1 and CDR2: GTSNPN, SVGIG (reference sequence). Study-level results: Sequencing was limited to one tumor region, leaving the possibility of heterogeneity open. A raised T cell density in blood coincided with lengthier overall survival. Across samples, adjacent lung featured a median around 60 of the top 100 tumor clones. Measurement of T cell clonality placed uninvolved adjacent lung highest, above the level in tumor.

The TCR originated in a male donor aged 60 or older with stage II squamous cell lung carcinoma. The chain joins TRBV30 to TRBJ2-7; D gene unclear. Sequences were derived from peripheral blood, sampled before any cancer treatment. CDR3 residues: CAWSVQSSYEQYF. The CDR3 DNA sequence: TGTGCCTGGAGTGTACAAAGCTCGTACGAGCAGTACTTC.